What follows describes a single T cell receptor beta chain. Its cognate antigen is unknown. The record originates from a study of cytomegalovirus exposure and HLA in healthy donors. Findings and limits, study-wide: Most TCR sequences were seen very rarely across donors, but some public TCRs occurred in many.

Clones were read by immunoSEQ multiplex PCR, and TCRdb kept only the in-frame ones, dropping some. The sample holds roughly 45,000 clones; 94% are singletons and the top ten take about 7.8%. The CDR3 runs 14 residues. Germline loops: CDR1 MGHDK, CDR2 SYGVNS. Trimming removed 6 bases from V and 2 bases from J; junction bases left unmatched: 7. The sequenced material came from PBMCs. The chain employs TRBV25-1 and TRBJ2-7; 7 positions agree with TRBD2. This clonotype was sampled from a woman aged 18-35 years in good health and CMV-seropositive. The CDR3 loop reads CASSGSGTPYEQYF. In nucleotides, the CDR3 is TGTGCCAGCAGCGGGAGCGGGACTCCCTACGAGCAGTACTTC.